This entry describes one TCR beta chain. This sample is drawn from a study of blood T cell repertoires in COVID-19. Sequencing used immunoSEQ multiplex PCR; TCRdb keeps in-frame clones, though not all of them. Among roughly 100,000 clones listed, approximately 92% were seen once. Germline V CDR1 and CDR2: SGHRS, YFSETQ. Trimming removed 0 bases from V and 9 bases from J; junction bases left unmatched: 7. The CDR3 is made up of 14 amino acids. V usage is TRBV5-1 and J usage is TRBJ2-3, with 7 bases lining up with TRBD1. Sequencing used peripheral blood. This sequence originates from a woman older than 75 with acute or convalescent COVID-19. The CDR3 region has the DNA TGCGCCAGCAGCTTGGGGACAGGACTCGAAACGCAGTATTTT. Its translation: CASSLGTGLETQYF.